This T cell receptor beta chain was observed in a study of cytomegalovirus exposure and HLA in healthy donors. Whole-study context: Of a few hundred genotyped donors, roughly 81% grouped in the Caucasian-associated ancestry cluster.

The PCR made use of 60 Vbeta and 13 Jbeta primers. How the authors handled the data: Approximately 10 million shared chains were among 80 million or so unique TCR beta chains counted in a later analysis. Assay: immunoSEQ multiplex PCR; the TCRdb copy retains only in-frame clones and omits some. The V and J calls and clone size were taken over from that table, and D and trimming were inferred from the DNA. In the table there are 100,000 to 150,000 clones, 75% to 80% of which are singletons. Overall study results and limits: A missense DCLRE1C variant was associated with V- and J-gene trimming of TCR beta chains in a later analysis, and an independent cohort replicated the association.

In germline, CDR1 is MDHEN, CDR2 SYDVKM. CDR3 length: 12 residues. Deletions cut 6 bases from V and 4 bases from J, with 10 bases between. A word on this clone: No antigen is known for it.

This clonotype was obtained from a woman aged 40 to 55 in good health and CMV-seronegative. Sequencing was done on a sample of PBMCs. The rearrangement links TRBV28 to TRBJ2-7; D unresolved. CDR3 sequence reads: CASSEQVYEQYF. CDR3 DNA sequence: TGTGCCAGCAGCGAACAAGTATACGAGCAGTACTTC.